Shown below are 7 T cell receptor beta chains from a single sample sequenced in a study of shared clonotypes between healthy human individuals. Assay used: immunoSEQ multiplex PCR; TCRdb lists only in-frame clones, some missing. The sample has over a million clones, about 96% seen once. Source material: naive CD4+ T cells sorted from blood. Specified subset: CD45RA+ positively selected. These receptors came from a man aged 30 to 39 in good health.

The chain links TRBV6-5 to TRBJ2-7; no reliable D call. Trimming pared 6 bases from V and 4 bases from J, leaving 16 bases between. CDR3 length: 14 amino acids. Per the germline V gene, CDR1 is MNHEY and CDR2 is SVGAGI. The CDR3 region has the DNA TGTGCCAGCAGCATGGCCGCTACCTTATACGAGCAGTACTTC. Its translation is CASSMAATLYEQYF.

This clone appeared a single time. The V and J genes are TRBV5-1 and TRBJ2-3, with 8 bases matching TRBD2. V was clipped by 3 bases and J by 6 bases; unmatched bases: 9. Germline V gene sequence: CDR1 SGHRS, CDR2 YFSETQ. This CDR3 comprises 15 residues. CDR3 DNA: TGCGCCAGCAGCTATTTTAGCGGGACCAGGGATACGCAGTATTTT. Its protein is CASSYFSGTRDTQYF.

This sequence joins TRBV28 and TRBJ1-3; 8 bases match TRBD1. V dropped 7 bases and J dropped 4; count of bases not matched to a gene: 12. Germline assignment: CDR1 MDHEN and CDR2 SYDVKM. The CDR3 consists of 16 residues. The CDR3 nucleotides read TGTGCCAGCAAACGCCAGGGGGCGGGGGCAGGAAACACCATATATTTT. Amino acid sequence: CASKRQGAGAGNTIYF.

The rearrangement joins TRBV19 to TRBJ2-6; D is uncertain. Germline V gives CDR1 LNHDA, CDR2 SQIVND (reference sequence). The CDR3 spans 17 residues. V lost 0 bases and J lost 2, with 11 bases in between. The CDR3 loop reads CASSIDLITPGANVLTF. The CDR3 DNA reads TGTGCCAGTAGTATAGATCTTATAACTCCTGGGGCCAACGTCCTGACTTTC.

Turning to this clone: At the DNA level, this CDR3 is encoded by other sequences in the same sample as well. CDR3 nucleotide sequence: TGTGCCAGCAGTTACAGGGGGCGCGGGGGCTACACCTTC. Its translation is CASSYRGRGGYTF. V gene TRBV28 combines with J gene TRBJ1-2; 9 positions match TRBD1. V shed 4 bases and J 8 bases; nucleotides not matched to a gene: 5. The germline CDR1 and CDR2 sequences are MDHEN and SYDVKM. There are 13 residues in the CDR3.

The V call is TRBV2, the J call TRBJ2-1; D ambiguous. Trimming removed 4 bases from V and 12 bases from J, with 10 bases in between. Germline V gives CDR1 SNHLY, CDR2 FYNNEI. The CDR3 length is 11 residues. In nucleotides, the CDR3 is TGTGCCAGCAGTGTTGGCGGCGCGCAGTTCTTC. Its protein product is CASSVGGAQFF.

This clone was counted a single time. The CDR3 DNA is TGTGCCAGCAGCTCAGGACAGGGTACTTTCACTGAAGCTTTCTTT. It yields the protein CASSSGQGTFTEAFF. J is TRBJ1-1 and V is TRBV5-4, with 8 bases lining up with TRBD1. The CDR3 is made up of 15 amino acids. J was trimmed by 4 bases and V by 3 bases; bases with no gene match: 8. Germline CDR1 SGHNT, CDR2 YYREEE (reference sequence).